This entry lists 25 T cell receptor beta chains sequenced from one sample in a study of blood T cells in healthy people across ages. For the second PCR, which ran for roughly 6 to 12 cycles, a sample-barcoded 5' primer and a J-beta primer mix were used. TCRdb fed the 5' RACE reads into MiXCR, producing one record per CDR3 protein. Among around 1.5 million distinct CDR3 sequences, roughly 32% were seen once, and the ten largest hold about 11%. Sequences were obtained from blood. These receptors were collected from a woman aged 25 to 39 in good health.

This clonotype was detected a few times. This sequence joins TRBV10-2 and TRBJ2-5; D remains ambiguous. Near its end, the DNA agrees better with TRBJ2-7, so the J call may be wrong. CDR1 and CDR2 from the germline V gene are WSHSY and SAAADI. CDR3 length equals 14 residues. The CDR3: CASRERPTPHEQYF. For the CDR3, the DNA is TGCGCCAGCAGAGAGAGACCTACGCCCCACGAGCAGTACTTC.

The V gene is TRBV4-1, the J gene TRBJ1-6; 7 bases are shared with TRBD1. V lost 4 bases, J lost 7 bases, and 4 bases stayed unmatched. Germline loops: CDR1 MGHRA, CDR2 YSYEKL. This CDR3 contains 14 residues. The CDR3 DNA is TGCGCCAGCAGCCCCCGACAGGGAAATTCACCCCTCCACTTT. This translates into CASSPRQGNSPLHF.

This sequence joins TRBV7-8 and TRBJ2-3; maybe TRBD2 (5 bases). This CDR3 is built from 20 residues. The ends were cut back, 1 base at V and 3 bases at J, with 26 bases in the middle. CDR1 is SGHVS, CDR2 FQNEAQ, per germline. The CDR3 protein is CASSLERLKVLIGITDTQYF. In DNA form, the CDR3 reads TGTGCCAGCAGCTTAGAACGTTTAAAAGTGCTAATCGGGATTACAGATACGCAGTATTTT.

The chain links TRBV20-1 to TRBJ2-5, with D possibly TRBD2 on 6 matching bases. V lost 3 bases and J 11 bases, leaving 16 bases between the germline ends. The CDR3 length is 12 residues. Germline assignment: CDR1 DFQATT and CDR2 SNEGSKA (reference sequence). The CDR3 nucleotides read TGCAGTGCTAGTATCGGGAGCAATGAGCAGTACTTC. Protein: CSASIGSNEQYF.

This clonotype was counted only a few times. The V and J genes are TRBV5-1 and TRBJ2-3, with TRBD1 identical over 10 bases. V was pared by 0 bases and J by 3 bases, with 4 bases of the junction left unmatched. The CDR3 is made up of 16 amino acids. The germline V gene has CDR1 SGHRS and CDR2 YFSETQ. CDR3: CASSLVGTGVTDTQYF. As DNA, the CDR3 is TGCGCCAGCAGCTTGGTTGGGACAGGGGTTACAGATACGCAGTATTTT.

Notes on this clonotype: The junction departs from germline at one end; a sequencing error may be responsible. This chain links TRBV4-2 with TRBJ2-7, with a tentative D call TRBD2 (6 bases). CDR3 size: 14 residues. Germline CDR1 reads LGHNA; CDR2 reads YNFKEQ. The CDR3 region is CAGSRRGEAYEQYF. DNA of the CDR3: TGTGCCGGCAGCCGTCGCGGGGAAGCCTACGAGCAGTACTTC.

This chain links TRBV12-3 or TRBV12-4 with TRBJ1-5, with 10 bases aligning to TRBD1. The CDR3 totals 17 residues. J lost 6 bases, V lost 5 bases, and 13 bases had no gene match. The CDR3 spells CASSNTLDRGRVQPQHF. DNA for the CDR3: TGTGCCAGCAGTAACACTCTCGACAGGGGGCGAGTTCAGCCCCAGCATTTT.

The chain has TRBV20-1 and TRBJ2-3; D possibly uses TRBD1 or TRBD2 (5 bases each). The CDR3 extends over 14 amino acids. V was shortened by 6 bases and J by 0 bases, with 13 bases between the two germline ends. Germline V gene sequence: CDR1 DFQATT, CDR2 SNEGSKA (reference sequence). In DNA form, the CDR3 reads TGCAGTGCAACCCGGGGCTCAAGCACAGATACGCAGTATTTT. Residues: CSATRGSSTDTQYF.

With regard to this clonotype: A much more abundant neighbour one base away suggests this may be a read error. The rearrangement uses TRBV20-1 and TRBJ1-2; D unresolved. The CDR3 consists of 12 residues. Germline CDR1 is DFQATT and CDR2 is SNEGSKA (reference sequence). DNA for the CDR3: TGCAGGGCTACCTACAAGGGTGCAGGCTACACCTTC. It translates to CRATYKGAGYTF.

V gene TRBV20-1 combines with J gene TRBJ2-7, with D perhaps given as TRBD1 or TRBD2 (5 bases each). The germline V and J ends were trimmed by 0 bases and 2 bases, with 11 bases remaining between them. This CDR3 region has 14 residues. From germline, CDR1 is DFQATT and CDR2 SNEGSKA (reference sequence). The CDR3 protein is CSARDRDGTYEQYF. In DNA form, the CDR3 reads TGCAGTGCTAGAGATCGGGACGGGACCTACGAGCAGTACTTC.

DNA of the CDR3: TGTGCCAGCAGCTTGATAGGTGGGGACGGCACCGGGGAGCTGTTTTTT. Residues: CASSLIGGDGTGELFF. V is TRBV5-5 and J is TRBJ2-2, with D possibly called TRBD1 or TRBD2 (5 bases each). Germline V lookup: CDR1 SGHKS, CDR2 YYEKEE (reference sequence). The CDR3 covers 16 residues. The V end was cut by 1 base, the J end by 4 bases, with 14 bases between. Supplemented by reference TRBV5-5 and TRBJ2-2, the full variable domain reads DAGVTQSPTHLIKTRGQQVTLRCSPISGHKSVSWYQQVLGQGPQFIFQYYEKEERGRGNFPDRFSARQFPNYSSELNVNALLLGDSALYLCASSLIGGDGTGELFFGEGSRLTVL.

In this sample, this clonotype turned up a few times. V usage is TRBV5-1 and J usage is TRBJ2-1; maybe TRBD2 (6 bases). The V end lost 0 bases, the J end lost 1 base, and 8 bases lay between the germline ends. CDR3 length equals 15 residues. Germline V lookup: CDR1 SGHRS, CDR2 YFSETQ. Here the CDR3 reads CASSLERVSYNEQFF. CDR3 DNA: TGCGCCAGCAGCTTGGAGCGGGTTTCCTACAATGAGCAGTTCTTC.

The chain uses TRBV5-1 and TRBJ2-7, with 11 positions matching TRBD2. The CDR3 loop spans 16 amino acids. With V trimmed by 4 bases and J by 4 bases, 10 bases remained unmatched. Germline values: CDR1 SGHRS, CDR2 YFSETQ. The CDR3 region is CASSLLSGRVQYEQYF. CDR3 in DNA: TGCGCCAGCAGCCTACTTAGCGGGAGGGTCCAATACGAGCAGTACTTC.

This clonotype was picked up a small number of times. The gene calls are TRBV5-1 and TRBJ2-4; D remains ambiguous. The J call may be faulty, since TRBJ2-7 better matches the DNA end. The V gene's germline CDR1 is SGHRS and CDR2 YFSETQ. The CDR3 totals 13 residues. CDR3 sequence reads: CASSSSSSAEQYF. CDR3 DNA: TGCGCCAGCAGCTCGTCTTCTTCGGCCGAGCAGTACTTC.

As for this clonotype: One end of the junction is discordant with germline, which a read error may explain. The chain is built from TRBV7-2 and TRBJ2-1, with D perhaps matching TRBD2 (6 bases). The CDR3 has 15 amino acids. The germline V gene encodes CDR1 SGHTA and CDR2 FQGNSA. CDR3 loop: CANSPSGGTGNEQFF. As DNA, the CDR3 is TGTGCCAACAGCCCCAGTGGGGGGACGGGGAATGAGCAGTTCTTC.

The V call is TRBV5-6, the J call TRBJ2-5, with TRBD1 matching over 7 bases. CDR1 is SGHDT, CDR2 YYEEEE, per germline. The CDR3 has 17 amino acids. The trim removed 1 base at V and 4 bases at J, leaving 13 bases unmatched. The CDR3 DNA follows: TGTGCCAGCAGCTTGAGGACAGGTTTTTCAATGGGAGAGACCCAGTACTTC. It yields the protein CASSLRTGFSMGETQYF.

This clonotype was found many times. The chain carries TRBV29-1 and TRBJ2-5, with D perhaps TRBD1 or TRBD2 (5 bases each). Trimming took off 0 bases at V and 4 bases at J, with 18 bases between the two ends. The CDR3 is made up of 16 amino acids. The germline gives CDR1 SQVTM, CDR2 ANQGSEA. The CDR3 reads CSVEEPGRTMAETQYF. CDR3 coding DNA: TGCAGCGTTGAAGAGCCGGGACGGACGATGGCAGAGACCCAGTACTTC.

J is TRBJ1-5 and V is TRBV6-2 or TRBV6-3; no clear D. V was pared by 7 bases and J by 4 bases, with 8 bases between. This CDR3 spans 12 amino acids. Germline values: CDR1 MNHEY, CDR2 SVGEGT. The CDR3 loop is CASKDWNQPQHF. The CDR3 coding sequence is TGTGCCAGCAAAGATTGGAATCAGCCCCAGCATTTT.

This clonotype was observed a few times. The J gene is TRBJ2-6, the V gene TRBV27; D is unclear. The CDR3 contains 16 residues. Trimming cost V 2 bases and J 1 base, with 9 bases left between them. Per germline, CDR1 MNHEY and CDR2 SMNVEV (reference sequence). CDR3 nucleotide sequence: TGTGCCAGCAGTTTAGAGTTTGGGTCTGGGGCCAACGTCCTGACTTTC. Amino acids: CASSLEFGSGANVLTF.

CDR3 DNA sequence: TGTGCCAGCACCCTTCGGAGGGGGACGCTAGCAGATACGCAGTATTTT. As protein: CASTLRRGTLADTQYF. The chain links TRBV28 to TRBJ2-3; D assignment may be TRBD1 or TRBD2 (6 bases each). This CDR3 has 16 residues. Trimming took off 7 bases at V and 4 bases at J, with 21 bases between the two ends. Germline V CDR1 and CDR2: MDHEN, SYDVKM.

This clonotype was counted at least ten times. The chain recombines TRBV29-1 with TRBJ1-5, with 8 bases matching TRBD1. Germline assignment: CDR1 SQVTM and CDR2 ANQGSEA. The ends lost 1 base at V and 6 bases at J; junction bases unmatched: 2. The CDR3 totals 13 residues. The CDR3 protein is CSVEAGGGQPQHF. CDR3 DNA sequence: TGCAGCGTTGAAGCAGGGGGCGGTCAGCCCCAGCATTTT.

The chain employs TRBV4-1 and TRBJ1-1; D unclear. V lost 1 base and J lost 7, with 10 bases in between. The germline CDR1 and CDR2 sequences are MGHRA and YSYEKL. This CDR3 contains 13 residues. The chain's CDR3 is CASSQVPRHEAFF. The DNA of the CDR3 is TGCGCCAGCAGCCAAGTCCCCCGGCATGAAGCTTTCTTT.

This clonotype was picked up a small number of times. The V and J genes are TRBV6-1 and TRBJ2-4; TRBD1 matches 11 bases. The closer fit of TRBJ2-7 to the DNA end suggests the J call may be wrong. The germline V gene encodes CDR1 MNHNS and CDR2 SASEGT. The CDR3 spans 15 residues. CDR3 coding DNA: TGTGCCAGCAGTGAAAAATTCGGGACAGGGGGCGAGCAGTACTTC. As protein: CASSEKFGTGGEQYF.

The chain is built from TRBV5-1 and TRBJ1-1; D perhaps matches TRBD1 (5 bases). V was trimmed by 3 bases and J by 6 bases, leaving 15 bases between them. The germline CDR1 and CDR2 sequences are SGHRS and YFSETQ. The CDR3 covers 14 residues. In DNA, the CDR3 is TGCGCCAGCAGCTCCCTGGGGGTTTCCCCTGAAGCTTTCTTT. The encoded protein is CASSSLGVSPEAFF.

The genes are TRBV4-2 and TRBJ1-1; D gene unclear. The ends were cut back, 0 bases at V and 2 bases at J, with 7 bases in the middle. The CDR3 totals 14 residues. Germline assignment: CDR1 LGHNA and CDR2 YNFKEQ. The CDR3 reads CASSQETANTEAFF. The CDR3, as DNA: TGTGCCAGCAGCCAAGAAACGGCTAACACTGAAGCTTTCTTT.